The rows below give T cell receptor beta chains drawn from one sample of a study of cytomegalovirus exposure and HLA in healthy donors. Clones were sequenced by immunoSEQ multiplex PCR, and TCRdb holds only the in-frame ones, with some missing. The sample records tens of thousands of clones, about two thirds being singletons. The sequenced material came from PBMCs. These receptors came from a woman between 50 and 59 years old in good health and CMV-seropositive. Both conserved end residues are part of each CDR3. A D gene is named only where the DNA matches it firmly. Clone size is shown for a subset of rows, as once, few, many or a class of expanded clone.

V	size	length	J	D	CDR3	DNA
TRBV5-1	.	14	TRBJ2-3	.	CASSFRVSTDTQYF	TGCGCCAGCAGCTTCAGGGTGAGCACAGATACGCAGTATTTT
TRBV30	once	14	TRBJ1-1	.	CAWIVTDMNTEAFF	TGTGCCTGGATTGTGACAGATATGAACACTGAAGCTTTCTTT
TRBV5-1	.	13	TRBJ2-5	.	CASSAGPQETQYF	TGCGCCAGCAGCGCGGGGCCCCAAGAGACCCAGTACTTC
TRBV7-3	few	14	TRBJ1-1	TRBD1	CASSRTGTNTEAFF	TGTGCCAGCAGCCGGACAGGGACGAACACTGAAGCTTTCTTT
TRBV27	.	14	TRBJ2-5	.	CASSSRSSGETQYF	TGTGCCAGCAGTTCTCGTTCGTCAGGGGAGACCCAGTACTTC
TRBV30	.	11	TRBJ1-2	.	CALRQHYGYTF	TGTGCCTTACGACAACACTATGGCTACACCTTC
TRBV7-2	.	14	TRBJ1-6	.	CASSHGQGHSPLHF	TGTGCCAGCAGTCACGGGCAGGGCCATTCACCCCTCCACTTT
TRBV19	few	14	TRBJ2-3	.	CASSNRGRTDTQYF	TGTGCCAGTAGTAATAGGGGCAGGACAGATACGCAGTATTTT
TRBV5-1	.	14	TRBJ2-7	.	CASSPQGGTPEQYF	TGCGCCAGCAGCCCTCAAGGCGGGACGCCGGAGCAGTACTTC
TRBV27	.	16	TRBJ2-7	TRBD1	CASSPSLGQESYEQYF	TGTGCCAGCAGTCCTTCTTTAGGACAGGAATCCTACGAGCAGTACTTC
TRBV6-5	once	12	TRBJ1-2	.	CASSRTEDGYTF	TGTGCCAGCAGTCGGACAGAGGATGGCTACACCTTC
TRBV11-2	few	13	TRBJ2-3	TRBD1	CASSATGGDTQYF	TGTGCCAGCAGCGCAACAGGGGGGGATACGCAGTATTTT
TRBV9	.	16	TRBJ2-3	TRBD1	CASSVTGQGRTDTQYF	TGTGCCAGCAGCGTAACCGGACAGGGGCGCACAGATACGCAGTATTTT
TRBV11-2	.	16	TRBJ2-1	.	CASSLGMGASYNEQFF	TGTGCCAGCAGCTTAGGCATGGGGGCCTCCTACAATGAGCAGTTCTTC
TRBV4-2	.	16	TRBJ2-1	.	CASSQGGGELDNEQFF	TGTGCCAGCAGCCAAGGTGGCGGGGAGTTGGACAATGAGCAGTTCTTC
TRBV7-8	.	16	TRBJ1-5	TRBD1	CASSLGRGQLNQPQHF	TGTGCCAGCAGCTTAGGCAGGGGGCAGTTGAATCAGCCCCAGCATTTT
TRBV14	.	13	TRBJ1-3	.	CASSPGWVNTIYF	TGTGCCAGCAGCCCAGGTTGGGTAAACACCATATATTTT
TRBV7-2	.	13	TRBJ1-2	TRBD1	CASRGQITEGYTF	TGTGCCAGCAGGGGACAGATCACCGAAGGCTACACCTTC
TRBV28	.	16	TRBJ2-5	TRBD1	CASSLSARGLQETQYF	TGTGCCAGCAGTCTCTCGGCAAGGGGGCTTCAAGAGACCCAGTACTTC
TRBV6-5	.	15	TRBJ1-5	.	CASSLQSYSNQPQHF	TGTGCCAGCAGCCTACAGAGCTATAGCAATCAGCCCCAGCATTTT
TRBV6-4	.	14	TRBJ2-7	.	CASSVDRRNYEQYF	TGTGCCAGCAGTGTTGACAGGAGAAACTACGAGCAGTACTTC
TRBV9	.	15	TRBJ2-1	TRBD2	CASSPLAGTYNEQFF	TGTGCCAGCAGCCCCCTAGCGGGGACCTACAATGAGCAGTTCTTC
TRBV11-2	.	16	TRBJ1-1	.	CASSLGGTDRNTEAFF	TGTGCCAGCAGCTTAGGAGGAACGGACAGGAACACTGAAGCTTTCTTT
TRBV10-1	once	14	TRBJ1-1	TRBD1	CASSAGTGYTEAFF	TGCGCCAGCAGTGCCGGGACAGGATATACTGAAGCTTTCTTT
TRBV5-4	few	16	TRBJ2-6	TRBD1	CASSGTGDSGANVLTF	TGTGCCAGCAGCGGGACAGGGGACTCTGGGGCCAACGTCCTGACTTTC
TRBV6-1	.	13	TRBJ2-7	TRBD1	CASKPGGIREQYF	TGTGCCAGCAAGCCAGGGGGCATACGGGAGCAGTACTTC
TRBV10-3	.	16	TRBJ2-7	TRBD1	CAISEIGTGGSYEQYF	TGTGCCATCAGTGAGATCGGGACAGGGGGCTCCTACGAGCAGTACTTC
TRBV5-1	many	15	TRBJ1-4	TRBD1	CASSPLGQVNEKLFF	TGCGCCAGCAGCCCTTTGGGACAGGTCAATGAAAAACTGTTTTTT
TRBV5-6	few	17	TRBJ1-3	TRBD1	CASSRGTGANSGNTIYF	TGTGCCAGCAGCCGTGGGACAGGTGCCAACTCTGGAAACACCATATATTTT
TRBV4-3	.	16	TRBJ2-7	TRBD2	CASSQQLAGASYEQYF	TGCGCCAGCAGCCAACAGCTAGCGGGGGCTTCATACGAGCAGTACTTC
TRBV7-3	.	14	TRBJ2-2	.	CASTTSGNTGELFF	TGTGCCAGCACCACCTCAGGAAACACCGGGGAGCTGTTTTTT
TRBV28	few	15	TRBJ1-1	TRBD1	CASSSQGAGNTEAFF	TGTGCCAGCAGTTCACAGGGGGCGGGGAACACTGAAGCTTTCTTT
TRBV10-3	.	15	TRBJ2-1	TRBD2	CAIRGSGGGDNEQFF	TGTGCCATCAGAGGGAGCGGGGGAGGGGACAATGAGCAGTTCTTC
TRBV4-3	.	13	TRBJ1-2	TRBD1	CASSPTGNYGYTF	TGCGCCAGCAGCCCGACAGGGAACTATGGCTACACCTTC
TRBV7-8	.	16	TRBJ2-7	.	CASSLAPGSWVDEQYF	TGTGCCAGCAGCTTAGCCCCAGGGTCCTGGGTAGACGAGCAGTACTTC
TRBV2	.	15	TRBJ1-5	.	CASSEALGRNQPQHF	TGTGCCAGCAGTGAAGCGCTCGGGAGAAATCAGCCCCAGCATTTT
TRBV6-5	.	15	TRBJ2-7	.	CASSYRDRFSYEQYF	TGTGCCAGCAGTTACCGAGACAGGTTCTCCTACGAGCAGTACTTC